This T cell receptor beta chain is drawn from a study of coeliac disease. Overall study context: Coeliac patients had newly diagnosed active disease, refractory type I disease, or gluten-free diet control. Study results and limitations: Active celiac intraepithelial and lamina propria samples had lower TRB and TRG clonality than control samples. Largely private TRB repertoires meant most sequences were sample-unique.

Measured with immunoSEQ multiplex PCR; TCRdb has only the in-frame clones, and not every one. Of 4,000 to 5,000 clones detected, approximately 65% appear once; the ten largest clones hold about 7.9%. Turning to this clone: Its antigen is unknown.

Source material: intraepithelial lymphocytes from the gut. The sequence was obtained from a woman younger than 35 with active celiac disease.

CDR3 loop: CASSPHRGNTEAFF. The CDR3 nucleotides are TGTGCCAGCAGCCCGCACCGAGGGAACACTGAAGCTTTCTTT. The chain uses TRBV5-4 and TRBJ1-1; D not certain. This CDR3 is built from 14 residues. Germline V gene sequence: CDR1 SGHNT, CDR2 YYREEE (reference sequence). V was trimmed by 4 bases and J by 1 base, leaving 11 bases between them.